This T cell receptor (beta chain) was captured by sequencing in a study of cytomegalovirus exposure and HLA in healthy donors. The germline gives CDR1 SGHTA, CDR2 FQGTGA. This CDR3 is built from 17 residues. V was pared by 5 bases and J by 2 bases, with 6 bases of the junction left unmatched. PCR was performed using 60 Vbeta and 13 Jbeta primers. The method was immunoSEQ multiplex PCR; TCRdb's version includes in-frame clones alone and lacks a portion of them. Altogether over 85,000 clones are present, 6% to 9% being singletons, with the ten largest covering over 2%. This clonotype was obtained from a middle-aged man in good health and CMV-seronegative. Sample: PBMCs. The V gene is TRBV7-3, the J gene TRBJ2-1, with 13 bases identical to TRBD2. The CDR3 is CASSPRTSGRPYNEQFF. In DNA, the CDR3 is TGTGCCAGCAGCCCGAGGACTAGCGGGAGACCCTACAATGAGCAGTTCTTC.